The clone carrying this TCR beta chain was detected only a few times. The antigen remains undetermined. TCRdb itself ran the RT-PCR reads through MiXCR, one entry per CDR3 protein. This table has about 190,000 distinct CDR3 sequences, roughly 14% appearing once. These data come from a study of response to subunit inactivated influenza vaccine. Overall study results and limits: The study's authors posited that every seasonal influenza vaccination enlists few new T cells.

The material sequenced was CD8+ T cells sorted from PBMCs, taken roughly 5 days after vaccination. The TCR sequence derives from a man aged 50-59 years who received an inactivated influenza vaccine.

The CDR3 region is CASSLSPTGISYEQYF. CDR3 sequence (DNA): TGTGCCAGCAGCTTGTCCCCTACAGGGATCTCCTACGAGCAGTACTTC. The genes are TRBV7-9 and TRBJ2-7; weak D call: TRBD1 (6 bases). With 3 bases removed from V and 0 bases from J, the gap between germline ends came to 15 bases. From germline, CDR1 is SEHNR and CDR2 FQNEAQ (reference sequence). This CDR3 contains 16 residues.